One sample yielded the 13 T cell receptor beta chains listed below, sequenced in a study of blood T cell repertoires in COVID-19. Sequencing used immunoSEQ multiplex PCR; TCRdb keeps in-frame clones, though not all of them. The sample carries approximately 160,000 clones, approximately 85% recorded once. The sequenced sample consisted of peripheral blood. All receptors derive from a man aged 60-69 years who had recovered from COVID-19.

The CDR3 region has the DNA TGTGCCAGCAGTGAACACCAGGGGAGAGGAAACACCATATATTTT. This encodes CASSEHQGRGNTIYF. The V call is TRBV6-1, the J call TRBJ1-3, with D tentatively TRBD1 (6 bases). The germline gives CDR1 MNHNS, CDR2 SASEGT. V dropped 2 bases and J dropped 4 bases, with 12 bases sitting between them. The CDR3 sequence is 15 residues long.

The chain couples TRBV7-3 to TRBJ1-1; D gene unclear. The V gene's germline CDR1 is SGHTA and CDR2 FQGTGA. This CDR3 contains 13 residues. The ends were cut back, 2 bases at V and 2 bases at J, with 6 bases in the middle. CDR3 residues: CASSLQTNTEAFF. The CDR3 coding sequence is TGTGCCAGCAGCTTACAGACTAACACTGAAGCTTTCTTT.

The chain combines TRBV19 with TRBJ1-6; D is uncertain. CDR3 length: 14 residues. Germline CDR1 and CDR2: LNHDA and SQIVND (reference sequence). With 5 bases removed from V and 0 bases from J, the gap between germline ends came to 5 bases. CDR3 amino acids: CASSLSSYNSPLHF. Written as DNA, the CDR3 is TGTGCCAGTAGTCTCAGCTCCTATAATTCACCCCTCCACTTT.

This clone was counted between two and nine times. This chain joins TRBV28 and TRBJ2-3; possibly TRBD1 for D (6 bases). Deletions cut 6 bases from V and 2 bases from J, with 12 bases between. CDR1 MDHEN and CDR2 SYDVKM come from the germline V gene. The CDR3 runs 14 residues. Here the CDR3 reads CASSIQGITDTQYF. CDR3 nucleotide sequence: TGTGCCAGCAGCATACAGGGAATCACAGATACGCAGTATTTT.

This sequence joins TRBV2 and TRBJ1-1; a weak D match, TRBD1 (6 bases). Trimming cost V 9 bases and J 2 bases, with 13 bases left between them. The CDR3 loop spans 13 amino acids. CDR1 SNHLY and CDR2 FYNNEI come from the germline V gene. The CDR3, as DNA: TGTGCCAGTTACCAGGGGTTAAACACTGAAGCTTTCTTT. This sequence encodes CASYQGLNTEAFF.

A note on this clone: This same CDR3 is encoded by further DNA sequences in the sample. The chain is built from TRBV6-5 and TRBJ1-6; no firm D call. Germline assignment: CDR1 MNHEY and CDR2 SVGAGI. With 2 bases removed from V and 7 bases from J, the gap between germline ends came to 3 bases. The CDR3 is 12 amino acids. This CDR3 reads CASSYPNSPLHF. In DNA form, the CDR3 reads TGTGCCAGCAGTTACCCGAATTCACCCCTCCACTTT.

This chain links TRBV30 with TRBJ1-3; D call uncertain. Germline loops: CDR1 GTSNPN, CDR2 SVGIG (reference sequence). Trimming took 3 bases from V and 0 from J, leaving 9 bases between them. This CDR3 is built from 14 residues. The CDR3 bases are TGTGCCTGGAGGGGAGTTGTCTCTGGAAACACCATATATTTT. It specifies CAWRGVVSGNTIYF.

The V and J genes are TRBV10-3 and TRBJ2-1, with 8 bases matching TRBD1. The CDR3 spans 14 residues. The germline gives CDR1 ENHRY, CDR2 SYGVKD. Losses at the gene ends were 2 bases for V and 6 bases for J; bases not matched to a gene: 3. This CDR3 reads CAISEADRANEQFF. In DNA, the CDR3 is TGTGCCATCAGTGAGGCGGACAGGGCCAATGAGCAGTTCTTC.

V gene TRBV9 combines with J gene TRBJ2-7; D is ambiguous. The length of the CDR3 is 14 residues. V lost 0 bases and J lost 6, with 13 bases in between. Germline-derived CDR1 and CDR2 are SGDLS and YYNGEE. Written as DNA, the CDR3 is TGTGCCAGCAGCGTAGTTGACCTGGGCTCCGAGCAGTACTTC. Translation: CASSVVDLGSEQYF. Full variable domain (rest looked up from reference TRBV9 and TRBJ2-7): DSGVTQTPKHLITATGQRVTLRCSPRSGDLSVYWYQQSLDQGLQFLIQYYNGEERAKGNILERFSAQQFPDLHSELNLSSLELGDSALYFCASSVVDLGSEQYFGPGTRLTVT.

CDR3 bases: TGTGCCAGCAGCCAAGGAGGGAACAATGAGCAGTTCTTC. Encoded protein: CASSQGGNNEQFF. The chain combines TRBV14 with TRBJ2-1; weak D call: TRBD2 (5 bases). This CDR3 spans 13 amino acids. The V end lost 1 base, the J end lost 5 bases, and 6 bases lay between the germline ends. Germline assignment: CDR1 SGHDN and CDR2 FVKESK.

The chain carries TRBV29-1 and TRBJ2-7; 13 bases are shared with TRBD2. J lost 3 bases, V lost 7 bases, and 0 bases had no gene match. CDR1 is SQVTM and CDR2 is ANQGSEA in the germline V gene. This CDR3 is built from 12 residues. The chain's CDR3 is CSGTSGGYEQYF. The CDR3 DNA follows: TGCAGCGGGACTAGCGGGGGCTACGAGCAGTACTTC.

The chain carries TRBV7-2 and TRBJ2-1; 11 nucleotides match TRBD2. In germline, CDR1 is SGHTA, CDR2 FQGNSA. CDR3 size: 16 residues. Losses at the gene ends were 2 bases for V and 10 bases for J; bases not matched to a gene: 10. Written as DNA, the CDR3 is TGTGCCAGCAGCTTAATCGGACTAGCGGGCGGGGGGGAGCAGTTCTTC. Translated, it gives CASSLIGLAGGGEQFF.

A single count supports this clone. The rearrangement uses TRBV29-1 and TRBJ2-3; 13 bases line up with TRBD2. This CDR3 has 12 residues. V was pared by 4 bases and J by 14 bases, with 6 bases of the junction left unmatched. Germline assignment: CDR1 SQVTM and CDR2 ANQGSEA. CDR3 in DNA: TGCAGCGTTGGGACTAGCGGGGGCCAGGGGTATTTT. This codes for CSVGTSGGQGYF.